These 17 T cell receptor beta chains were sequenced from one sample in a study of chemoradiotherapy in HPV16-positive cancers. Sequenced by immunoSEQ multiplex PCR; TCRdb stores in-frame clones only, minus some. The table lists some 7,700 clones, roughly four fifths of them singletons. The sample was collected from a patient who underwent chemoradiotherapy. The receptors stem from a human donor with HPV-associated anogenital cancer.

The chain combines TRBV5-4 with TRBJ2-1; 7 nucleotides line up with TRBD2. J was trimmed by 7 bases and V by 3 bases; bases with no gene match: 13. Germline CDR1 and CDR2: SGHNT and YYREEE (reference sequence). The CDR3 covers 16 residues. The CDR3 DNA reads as TGTGCCAGCAGCTCGATGCGCCTTGGGGGGGGTAATGAGCAGTTCTTC. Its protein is CASSSMRLGGGNEQFF.

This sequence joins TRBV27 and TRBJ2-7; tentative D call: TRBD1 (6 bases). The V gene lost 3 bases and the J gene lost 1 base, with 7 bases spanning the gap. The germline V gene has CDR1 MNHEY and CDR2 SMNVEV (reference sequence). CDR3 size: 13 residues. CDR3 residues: CASSFQGSYEQYF. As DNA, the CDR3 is TGTGCCAGCAGTTTCCAGGGGTCCTACGAGCAGTACTTC.

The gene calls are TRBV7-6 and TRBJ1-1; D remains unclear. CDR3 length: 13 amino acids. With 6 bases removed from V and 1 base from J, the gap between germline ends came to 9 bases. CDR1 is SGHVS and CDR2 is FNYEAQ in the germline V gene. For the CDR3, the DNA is TGTGCCAGCAGTTTATCTAGGAACACTGAAGCTTTCTTT. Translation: CASSLSRNTEAFF.

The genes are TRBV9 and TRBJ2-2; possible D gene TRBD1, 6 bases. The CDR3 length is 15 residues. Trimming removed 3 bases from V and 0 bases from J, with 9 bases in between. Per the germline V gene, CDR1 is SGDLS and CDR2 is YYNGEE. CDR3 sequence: CASSARTANTGELFF. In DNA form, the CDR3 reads TGTGCCAGCAGCGCCCGGACAGCGAACACCGGGGAGCTGTTTTTT.

In DNA, the CDR3 is TGTGCCTGGAGGGTCGGACCCGGGGTTTATAATTCACCCCTCCACTTT. Translation: CAWRVGPGVYNSPLHF. The rearrangement uses TRBV30 and TRBJ1-6; D remains ambiguous. CDR3 size: 16 residues. Trimming shortened V by 3 bases and J by 4 bases, and 16 bases separated the two germline ends. The germline CDR1 and CDR2 sequences are GTSNPN and SVGIG (reference sequence).

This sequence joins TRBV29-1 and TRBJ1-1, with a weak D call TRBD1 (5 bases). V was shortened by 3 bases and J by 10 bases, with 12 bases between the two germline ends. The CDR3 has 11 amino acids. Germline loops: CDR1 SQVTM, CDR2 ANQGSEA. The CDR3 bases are TGCAGCGTTGATGGGGAGAGGGGAGCTTTCTTT. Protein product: CSVDGERGAFF. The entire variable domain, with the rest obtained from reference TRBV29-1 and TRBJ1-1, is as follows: SAVISQKPSRDICQRGTSLTIQCQVDSQVTMMFWYRQQPGQSLTLIATANQGSEATYESGFVIDKFPISRPNLTFSTLTVSNMSPEDSSIYLCSVDGERGAFFGQGTRLTVV.

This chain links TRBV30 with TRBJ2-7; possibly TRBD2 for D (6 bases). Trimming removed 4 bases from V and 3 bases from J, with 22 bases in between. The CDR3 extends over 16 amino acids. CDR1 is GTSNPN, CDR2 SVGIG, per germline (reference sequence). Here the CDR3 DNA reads TGTGCCTGGAATATGAGGGCGGGGCTTGGCCTCTACGAGCAGTACTTC. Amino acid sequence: CAWNMRAGLGLYEQYF. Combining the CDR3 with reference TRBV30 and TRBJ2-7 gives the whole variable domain SQTIHQWPATLVQPVGSPLSLECTVEGTSNPNLYWYRQAAGRGLQLLFYSVGIGQISSEVPQNLSASRPQDRQFILSSKKLLLSDSGFYLCAWNMRAGLGLYEQYFGPGTRLTVT.

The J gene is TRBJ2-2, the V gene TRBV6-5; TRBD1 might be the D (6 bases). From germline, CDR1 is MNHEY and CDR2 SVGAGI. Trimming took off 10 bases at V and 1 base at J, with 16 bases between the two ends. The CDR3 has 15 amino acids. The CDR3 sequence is CATRLGRGNTGELFF. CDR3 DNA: TGTGCCACCCGCCTCGGCAGGGGGAACACCGGGGAGCTGTTTTTT.

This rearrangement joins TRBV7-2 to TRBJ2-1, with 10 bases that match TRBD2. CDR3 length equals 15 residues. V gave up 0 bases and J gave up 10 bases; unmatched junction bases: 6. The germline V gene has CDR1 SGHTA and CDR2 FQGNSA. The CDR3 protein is CASSLASGGRMEQFF. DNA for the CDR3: TGTGCCAGCAGCTTAGCTAGCGGGGGGAGAATGGAGCAGTTCTTC.

CDR3 protein: CASSLASGRNTGELFF. The CDR3 DNA follows: TGTGCCAGCAGCTTAGCGAGCGGGAGGAACACCGGGGAGCTGTTTTTT. The chain has TRBV7-2 and TRBJ2-2, with 8 bases aligning to TRBD2. Germline-derived CDR1 and CDR2 are SGHTA and FQGNSA. The CDR3 contains 16 residues. V lost 0 bases, J lost 1 base, and 1 base stayed unmatched.

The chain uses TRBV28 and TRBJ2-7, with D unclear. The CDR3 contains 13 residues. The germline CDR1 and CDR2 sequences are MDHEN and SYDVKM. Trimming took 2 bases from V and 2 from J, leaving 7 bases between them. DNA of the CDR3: TGTGCCAGCAGTTTAGGGAAGACCTACGAGCAGTACTTC. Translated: CASSLGKTYEQYF.

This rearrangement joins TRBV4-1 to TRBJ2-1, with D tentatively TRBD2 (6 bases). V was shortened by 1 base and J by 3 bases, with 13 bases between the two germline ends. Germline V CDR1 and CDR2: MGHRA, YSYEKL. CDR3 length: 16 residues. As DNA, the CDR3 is TGCGCCAGCAGCCAAGGAGTGCGGGGCGACTACAATGAGCAGTTCTTC. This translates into CASSQGVRGDYNEQFF.

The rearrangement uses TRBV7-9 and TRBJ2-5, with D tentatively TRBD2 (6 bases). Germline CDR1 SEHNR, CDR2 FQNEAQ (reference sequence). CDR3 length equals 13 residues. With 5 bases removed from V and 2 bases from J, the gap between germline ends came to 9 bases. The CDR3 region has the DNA TGTGCCAGCAGCCGTAGCGGACAAGAGACCCAGTACTTC. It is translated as CASSRSGQETQYF.

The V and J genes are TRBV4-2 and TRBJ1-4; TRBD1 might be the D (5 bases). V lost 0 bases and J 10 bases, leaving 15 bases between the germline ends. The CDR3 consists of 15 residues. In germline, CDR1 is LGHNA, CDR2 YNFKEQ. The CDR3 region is CASSQDGAWPAKLFF. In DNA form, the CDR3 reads TGTGCCAGCAGCCAAGATGGGGCGTGGCCCGCAAAACTGTTTTTT.

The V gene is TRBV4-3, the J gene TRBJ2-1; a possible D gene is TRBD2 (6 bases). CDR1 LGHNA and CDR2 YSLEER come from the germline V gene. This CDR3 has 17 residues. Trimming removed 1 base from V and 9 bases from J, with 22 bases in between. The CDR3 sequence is CASSQGLSGTETGEQFF. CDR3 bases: TGCGCCAGCAGCCAAGGGCTATCCGGGACTGAGACCGGTGAGCAGTTCTTC.

CDR3 sequence reads: CASSPSRVAYNEQFF. As DNA, the CDR3 is TGTGCCAGCAGCCCCTCGAGGGTGGCCTACAATGAGCAGTTCTTC. J is TRBJ2-1 and V is TRBV6-5, with D possibly TRBD2 on 5 matching bases. The CDR3 is 15 amino acids. V lost 6 bases, J lost 2 bases, and 14 bases lay in between. CDR1 and CDR2 from the germline V gene are MNHEY and SVGAGI.

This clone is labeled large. CDR3 residues: CASSHPSGTDTQYF. CDR3 DNA: TGTGCCAGCAGCCATCCTAGTGGCACAGATACGCAGTATTTT. V and J are TRBV4-2 and TRBJ2-3; D ambiguous. Deletions cut 3 bases from V and 1 base from J, with 8 bases between. This CDR3 is 14 amino acids long. In germline, CDR1 is LGHNA, CDR2 YNFKEQ.